The next 29 T cell receptor beta chains were all read from a single sample in a study of blood T cell repertoires in COVID-19. Some clones are missing from TCRdb's copy, which holds only in-frame ones; the method was immunoSEQ multiplex PCR. The sample includes more than 200,000 clones, over 75% of them seen just once. What was sequenced was PBMCs or T cells enriched from blood (not recorded which). Every receptor here comes from a woman younger than 45 who had been exposed to COVID-19.

The rearrangement links TRBV3-1 (or the pseudogene TRBV3-2) to TRBJ2-6; 8 nucleotides agree with TRBD1. The CDR3 consists of 17 residues. Germline CDR1 and CDR2: LGHDT and YNNKEL (reference sequence). With V trimmed by 1 base and J by 4 bases, 6 bases remained unmatched. The CDR3 nucleotides read TGTGCCAGCAGCCAAGCGAGGACAGGGATGGGGGCCAACGTCCTGACTTTC. Its protein product is CASSQARTGMGANVLTF.

Comments on this clone: One junction end disagrees with the germline gene, perhaps due to a read error. This rearrangement joins TRBV5-1 to TRBJ2-4; 7 bases fit TRBD2. CDR1 SGHRS and CDR2 YFSETQ come from the germline V gene. The CDR3 sequence is 14 residues long. CDR3 DNA sequence: TGCGCCAGCCGCTTCGGACTAGTCAAAAACATTCAGTACTTC. Protein sequence: CASRFGLVKNIQYF.

This clone was seen once. The V call is TRBV5-6, the J call TRBJ2-3; 10 bases align to TRBD2. Germline-derived CDR1 and CDR2 are SGHDT and YYEEEE. The CDR3 has 14 amino acids. After removal of 4 bases from V and 2 bases from J, the junction contained 1 base not matched to a gene. The CDR3 loop is CASSGLAATDTQYF. In DNA, the CDR3 is TGTGCCAGCAGCGGACTAGCGGCCACAGATACGCAGTATTTT.

The chain employs TRBV28 and TRBJ1-2; the match to TRBD1 covers 9 bases. The CDR3 runs to 16 residues. The germline V gene encodes CDR1 MDHEN and CDR2 SYDVKM. With 2 bases clipped from V and 7 bases from J, the junction kept 11 bases outside the gene matches. For the CDR3, the DNA is TGTGCCAGCAGTTTAGTCCCCGGGACAGGGAGAATTGGCTACACCTTC. Encoded protein: CASSLVPGTGRIGYTF.

The chain couples TRBV7-2 to TRBJ1-5; D is ambiguous. CDR3 length equals 15 residues. Germline V gene lookup returns CDR1 SGHTA and CDR2 FQGNSA. The V gene lost 5 bases and the J gene lost 3 bases, with 14 bases spanning the gap. CDR3 nucleotides: TGTGCCAGCAGCCCCTCTCCGGGGTACAATCAGCCCCAGCATTTT. This sequence encodes CASSPSPGYNQPQHF.

The chain joins TRBV19 to TRBJ1-2; D is uncertain. Trimming left V 5 bases short and J 8 bases short, with 15 bases between. The CDR3 runs to 13 residues. The germline gives CDR1 LNHDA, CDR2 SQIVND (reference sequence). The CDR3 coding sequence is TGTGCCAGTAGTGAGCGGGCCTCAATGGGCTACACCTTC. This sequence encodes CASSERASMGYTF.

The CDR3 region is CAISELGRKNEKLFF. The CDR3, as DNA: TGTGCCATCAGTGAGTTGGGCAGGAAGAATGAAAAACTGTTTTTT. This rearrangement joins TRBV10-3 to TRBJ1-4; D is unresolved. CDR1 and CDR2 from the germline V gene are ENHRY and SYGVKD. V gave up 1 base and J gave up 5 bases, with 11 bases separating them. The CDR3 sequence is 15 residues long.

The V call is TRBV9, the J call TRBJ1-1; 7 nucleotides align to TRBD1. The CDR3 runs 17 residues. V was pared by 2 bases and J by 1 base, with 11 bases of the junction left unmatched. CDR1 is SGDLS, CDR2 YYNGEE, per germline. The CDR3 is CASSVSPADRKNTEAFF. CDR3 coding DNA: TGTGCCAGCAGCGTTTCCCCTGCGGACAGGAAGAACACTGAAGCTTTCTTT.

This rearrangement joins TRBV18 to TRBJ1-3; tentative D call: TRBD1 (5 bases). The CDR3 totals 14 residues. V was pared by 4 bases and J by 4 bases, with 11 bases between. Germline V gene data show CDR1 as KGHSH and CDR2 as LQKENI. The CDR3 nucleotides are TGTGCCAGCTCACAGACAGCGTCCGGAAACACCATATATTTT. This sequence encodes CASSQTASGNTIYF.

J is TRBJ2-6 and V is TRBV5-1; 9 bases are shared with TRBD1. Germline V gene data show CDR1 as SGHRS and CDR2 as YFSETQ. The CDR3 sequence is 16 residues long. Losses at the gene ends were 0 bases for V and 13 bases for J; bases not matched to a gene: 11. The CDR3 is CASSLGAGTGSPVLTF. The DNA of the CDR3 is TGCGCCAGCAGCTTGGGGGCGGGGACAGGGTCCCCGGTCCTGACTTTC.

The V gene is TRBV28, the J gene TRBJ1-6, with TRBD1 matching over 7 bases. From germline, CDR1 is MDHEN and CDR2 SYDVKM. This CDR3 comprises 14 residues. Trimming took 8 bases from V and 7 from J; bases not matched to a gene: 8. The CDR3: CASHLTGTNSPLHF. In DNA form, the CDR3 reads TGTGCCAGCCATCTGACAGGGACCAATTCACCCCTCCACTTT.

This chain uses TRBV27 with TRBJ2-1; the D gene is possibly TRBD2 (6 bases). V lost 5 bases and J 0 bases, leaving 11 bases between the germline ends. This CDR3 contains 15 residues. Per the germline V gene, CDR1 is MNHEY and CDR2 is SMNVEV (reference sequence). The CDR3 loop reads CASSQVGGSYNEQFF. In nucleotides, the CDR3 is TGTGCCAGCAGTCAAGTCGGGGGCTCCTACAATGAGCAGTTCTTC.

J is TRBJ2-5 and V is TRBV6-5; maybe TRBD2 (6 bases). Germline CDR1 and CDR2: MNHEY and SVGAGI. This CDR3 region has 13 residues. Trimming removed 11 bases from V and 4 bases from J, with 17 bases in between. The CDR3 here is CAGRLMGGETQYF. CDR3 nucleotides: TGTGCCGGACGCTTGATGGGGGGAGAGACCCAGTACTTC.

This chain joins TRBV9 and TRBJ1-4, with 7 bases aligning to TRBD1. This CDR3 is 15 amino acids long. Germline V CDR1 and CDR2: SGDLS, YYNGEE. V lost 3 bases, J lost 8 bases, and 10 bases stayed unmatched. The CDR3 protein is CASSGQGLVGEKLFF. For the CDR3, the DNA is TGTGCCAGCAGCGGACAGGGATTGGTAGGCGAAAAACTGTTTTTT.

V usage is TRBV7-8 and J usage is TRBJ2-1; 7 bases fit TRBD2. V shed 1 base, J shed 2 bases, and the junction held 5 bases outside the gene matches. This CDR3 contains 16 residues. Germline CDR1 SGHVS, CDR2 FQNEAQ. This CDR3 reads CASSLVGAGPYNEQFF. CDR3 nucleotide sequence: TGTGCCAGCAGCTTAGTCGGAGCGGGACCCTACAATGAGCAGTTCTTC.

This rearrangement joins TRBV5-6 to TRBJ2-7, with 9 bases fitting TRBD2. The CDR3 totals 14 residues. Germline CDR1 SGHDT, CDR2 YYEEEE. Germline trimming cut 0 bases from V and 3 bases from J; bases unmatched to any gene: 1. The CDR3, as DNA: TGTGCCAGCAGCTTGGTTAGCGGGGGCTACGAGCAGTACTTC. Protein: CASSLVSGGYEQYF.

Details on this clone: The sample has other DNA sequences that encode this CDR3 too. The rearrangement uses TRBV18 and TRBJ1-6, with TRBD1 matching over 10 bases. Germline lookup yields CDR1 KGHSH and CDR2 LQKENI. J lost 8 bases, V lost 3 bases, and 4 bases had no gene match. The CDR3 has 15 amino acids. CDR3 protein: CASSPPGTGDSPLHF. The DNA for the CDR3 is TGTGCCAGCTCACCTCCCGGGACAGGGGATTCACCCCTCCACTTT.

The rearrangement joins TRBV25-1 to TRBJ2-1; 7 positions match TRBD2. CDR1 is MGHDK, CDR2 SYGVNS, per germline. Trimming took 3 bases from V and 2 from J; bases not matched to a gene: 13. CDR3 size: 18 residues. CDR3 nucleotides: TGTGCCAGCAGTGACAGTGGCGGCGGGAGAGGAACCTACAATGAGCAGTTCTTC. It yields the protein CASSDSGGGRGTYNEQFF.

This clone was recorded only once. Here the CDR3 reads CASTPGTATNEKLFF. CDR3 bases: TGTGCCAGCACCCCTGGGACAGCCACTAATGAAAAACTGTTTTTT. The V gene is TRBV6-5, the J gene TRBJ1-4, with 7 bases identical to TRBD1. Trimming at V came to 7 bases and at J to 2 bases, leaving 7 bases not matched to a gene. The CDR3 runs to 15 residues. CDR1 and CDR2 from the germline V gene are MNHEY and SVGAGI.

The CDR3 DNA reads as TGTGCCAGCAGCCAAAGAACAGCCCAAGAGACCCAGTACTTC. It translates to CASSQRTAQETQYF. The rearrangement joins TRBV3-1 (or the pseudogene TRBV3-2) to TRBJ2-5; no clear D. CDR1 and CDR2 (germline): LGHDT, YNNKEL (reference sequence). The CDR3 totals 14 residues. Deletions cut 2 bases from V and 1 base from J, with 8 bases between.

This rearrangement joins TRBV2 to TRBJ2-1, with 8 bases fitting TRBD1. This CDR3 region has 15 residues. Germline V CDR1 and CDR2: SNHLY, FYNNEI. J lost 6 bases, V lost 5 bases, and 9 bases had no gene match. CDR3: CASSRQGSLANEQFF. CDR3 coding DNA: TGTGCCAGCAGTCGACAGGGGTCCCTAGCCAATGAGCAGTTCTTC. Together with reference TRBV2 and TRBJ2-1, the CDR3 gives the full variable domain: EPEVTQTPSHQVTQMGQEVILRCVPISNHLYFYWYRQILGQKVEFLVSFYNNEISEKSEIFDDQFSVERPDGSNFTLKIRSTKLEDSAMYFCASSRQGSLANEQFFGPGTRLTVL.

The rearrangement joins TRBV4-1 to TRBJ2-7, with 8 bases matching TRBD1. Germline V gives CDR1 MGHRA, CDR2 YSYEKL. The V segment lost 2 bases and the J segment 2 bases; nucleotides outside the gene matches: 5. The CDR3 length is 15 residues. CDR3 in DNA: TGCGCCAGCAGCCAACCCGGGACAGGCACCTACGAGCAGTACTTC. This gives the protein CASSQPGTGTYEQYF.

This chain uses TRBV2 with TRBJ2-3; 13 bases are shared with TRBD2. The ends lost 1 base at V and 7 bases at J; junction bases unmatched: 5. CDR3 length: 16 residues. The germline V gene has CDR1 SNHLY and CDR2 FYNNEI. CDR3 protein: CASSEELAGGPNTQYF. The CDR3 DNA reads TGTGCCAGCAGTGAAGAACTAGCGGGAGGGCCAAATACGCAGTATTTT.

The rearrangement links TRBV27 to TRBJ1-4; TRBD1 matches at 8 bases. The CDR3 runs 14 residues. CDR1 is MNHEY and CDR2 is SMNVEV in the germline V gene (reference sequence). With 7 bases clipped from V and 7 bases from J, the junction kept 8 bases outside the gene matches. The CDR3 region is CASTRTGFGEKLFF. Written as DNA, the CDR3 is TGTGCCAGCACCCGGACAGGGTTCGGTGAAAAACTGTTTTTT.

This clone was recorded only once. The chain recombines TRBV6-1 with TRBJ2-7; 8 positions match TRBD2. This CDR3 spans 15 amino acids. Germline lookup yields CDR1 MNHNS and CDR2 SASEGT. V lost 2 bases, J lost 1 base, and 4 bases stayed unmatched. Written as DNA, the CDR3 is TGTGCCAGCAGTGAAACAGCGGGAGCATCCTACGAGCAGTACTTC. It yields the protein CASSETAGASYEQYF.

The chain carries TRBV5-5 and TRBJ2-1; 7 positions agree with TRBD1. CDR1 is SGHKS, CDR2 YYEKEE, per germline (reference sequence). The CDR3 runs to 12 residues. Losses at the gene ends were 1 base for V and 10 bases for J; bases not matched to a gene: 2. The CDR3 nucleotides read TGTGCCAGCAGCTTGCAGGGGGTAGAGCAGTTCTTC. Translation: CASSLQGVEQFF.

The chain carries TRBV7-2 and TRBJ1-2; D uncertain. This CDR3 is 14 amino acids long. V shed 1 base and J shed 8 bases, with 14 bases lying between them. The V gene's germline CDR1 is SGHTA and CDR2 FQGNSA. The CDR3 spells CASSLVQSTGGYTF. The CDR3 bases are TGTGCCAGCAGCTTAGTACAGAGCACGGGGGGCTACACCTTC. The full variable domain, rest sourced from reference TRBV7-2 and TRBJ1-2, is GAGVSQSPSNKVTEKGKDVELRCDPISGHTALYWYRQSLGQGLEFLIYFQGNSAPDKSGLPSDRFSAERTGGSVSTLTIQRTQQEDSAVYLCASSLVQSTGGYTFGSGTRLTVV.

This chain links TRBV7-3 with TRBJ1-1; 10 bases map to TRBD1. The CDR3 is 16 amino acids. Germline V CDR1 and CDR2: SGHTA, FQGTGA. Trimming took 1 base from V and 4 from J; bases not matched to a gene: 6. CDR3 coding DNA: TGTGCCAGCAGCTTAAAGTCCCGGACAGGGGGCACTGAAGCTTTCTTT. This sequence encodes CASSLKSRTGGTEAFF.

This clone was picked up a small number of times. The chain has TRBV19 and TRBJ2-2, with 7 nucleotides matching TRBD2. J gave up 7 bases and V 5 bases, and 7 bases lay outside the gene matches. Per germline, CDR1 LNHDA and CDR2 SQIVND (reference sequence). The CDR3 length is 14 residues. This CDR3 reads CASSSRGEGGELFF. The CDR3 bases are TGTGCCAGTAGTTCCCGGGGGGAGGGCGGGGAGCTGTTTTTT.